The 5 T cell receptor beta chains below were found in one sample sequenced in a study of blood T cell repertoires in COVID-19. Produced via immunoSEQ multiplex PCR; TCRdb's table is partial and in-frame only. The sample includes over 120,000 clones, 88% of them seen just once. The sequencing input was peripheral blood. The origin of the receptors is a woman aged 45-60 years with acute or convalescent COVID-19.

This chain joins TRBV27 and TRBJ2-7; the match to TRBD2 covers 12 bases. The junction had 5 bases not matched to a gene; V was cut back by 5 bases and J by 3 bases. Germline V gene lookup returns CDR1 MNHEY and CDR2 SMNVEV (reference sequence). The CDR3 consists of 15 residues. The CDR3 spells CASSDRLAGVYEQYF. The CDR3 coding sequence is TGTGCCAGCAGTGACAGACTAGCGGGAGTCTACGAGCAGTACTTC.

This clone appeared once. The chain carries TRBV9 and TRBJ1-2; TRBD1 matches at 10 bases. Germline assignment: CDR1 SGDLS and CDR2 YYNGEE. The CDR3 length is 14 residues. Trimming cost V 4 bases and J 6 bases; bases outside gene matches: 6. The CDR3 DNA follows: TGTGCCAGCAGCAAGACAGGGGGCAACGATGGCTACACCTTC. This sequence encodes CASSKTGGNDGYTF.

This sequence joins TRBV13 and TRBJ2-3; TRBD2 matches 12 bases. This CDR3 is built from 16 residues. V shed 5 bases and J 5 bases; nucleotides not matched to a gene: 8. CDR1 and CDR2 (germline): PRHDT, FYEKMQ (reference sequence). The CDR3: CASSTRLAGELDTQYF. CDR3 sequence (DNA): TGTGCCAGCAGCACTAGACTAGCGGGGGAACTAGATACGCAGTATTTT.

The DNA for the CDR3 is TGTGCCATCAGTGAGACCGGGATCCAAGAGACCCAGTACTTC. Residues: CAISETGIQETQYF. V is TRBV10-3 and J is TRBJ2-5; the D gene is possibly TRBD2 (5 bases). Germline V lookup: CDR1 ENHRY, CDR2 SYGVKD. V shed 2 bases and J shed 1 base, with 8 bases lying between them. The CDR3 covers 14 residues.

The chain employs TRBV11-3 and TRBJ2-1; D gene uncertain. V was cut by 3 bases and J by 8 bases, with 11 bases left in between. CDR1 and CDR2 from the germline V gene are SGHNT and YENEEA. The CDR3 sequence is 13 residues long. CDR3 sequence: CASSFSAVHEQFF. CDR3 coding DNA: TGTGCCAGCAGCTTTTCGGCGGTCCATGAGCAGTTCTTC.